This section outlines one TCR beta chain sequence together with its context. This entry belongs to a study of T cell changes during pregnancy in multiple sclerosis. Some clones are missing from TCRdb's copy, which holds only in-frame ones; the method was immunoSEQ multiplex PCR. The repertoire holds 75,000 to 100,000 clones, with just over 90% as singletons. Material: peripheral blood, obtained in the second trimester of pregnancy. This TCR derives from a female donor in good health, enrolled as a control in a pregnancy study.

CDR3 region: CASSEETGAVNEQFF. The CDR3 nucleotides are TGTGCCAGCAGCGAGGAAACAGGGGCGGTTAATGAGCAGTTCTTC. This chain joins TRBV5-4 and TRBJ2-1, with 7 bases aligning to TRBD1. Germline loops: CDR1 SGHNT, CDR2 YYREEE (reference sequence). This CDR3 region has 15 residues. After removal of 4 bases from V and 7 bases from J, the junction contained 11 bases not matched to a gene.